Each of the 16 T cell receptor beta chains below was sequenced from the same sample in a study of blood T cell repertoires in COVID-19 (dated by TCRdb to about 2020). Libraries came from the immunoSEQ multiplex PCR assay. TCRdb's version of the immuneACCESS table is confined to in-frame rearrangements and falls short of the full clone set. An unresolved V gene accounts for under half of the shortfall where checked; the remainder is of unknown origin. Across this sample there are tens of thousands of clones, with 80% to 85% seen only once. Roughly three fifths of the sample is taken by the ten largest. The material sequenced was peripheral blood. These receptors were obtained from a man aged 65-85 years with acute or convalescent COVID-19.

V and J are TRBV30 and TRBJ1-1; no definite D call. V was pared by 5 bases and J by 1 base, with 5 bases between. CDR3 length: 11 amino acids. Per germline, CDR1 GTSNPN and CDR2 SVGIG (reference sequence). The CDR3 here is CAWHTNTEAFF. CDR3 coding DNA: TGTGCCTGGCACACGAACACTGAAGCTTTCTTT.

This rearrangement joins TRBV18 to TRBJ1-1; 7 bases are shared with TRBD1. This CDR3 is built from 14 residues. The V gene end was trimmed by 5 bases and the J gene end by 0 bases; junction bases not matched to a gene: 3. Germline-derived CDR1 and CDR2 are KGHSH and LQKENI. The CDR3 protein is CASSTTGMNTEAFF. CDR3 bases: TGTGCCAGCTCAACGACAGGGATGAACACTGAAGCTTTCTTT. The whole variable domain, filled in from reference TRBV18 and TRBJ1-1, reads NAGVMQNPRHLVRRRGQEARLRCSPMKGHSHVYWYRQLPEEGLKFMVYLQKENIIDESGMPKERFSAEFPKEGPSILRIQQVVRGDSAAYFCASSTTGMNTEAFFGQGTRLTVV.

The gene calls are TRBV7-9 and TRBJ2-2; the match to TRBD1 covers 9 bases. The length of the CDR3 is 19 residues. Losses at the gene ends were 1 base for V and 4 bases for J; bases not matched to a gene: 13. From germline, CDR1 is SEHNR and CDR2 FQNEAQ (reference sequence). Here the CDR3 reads CASSLVDRAGQGVTGELFF. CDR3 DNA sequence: TGTGCCAGCAGCTTAGTAGATCGGGCGGGACAGGGCGTCACCGGGGAGCTGTTTTTT.

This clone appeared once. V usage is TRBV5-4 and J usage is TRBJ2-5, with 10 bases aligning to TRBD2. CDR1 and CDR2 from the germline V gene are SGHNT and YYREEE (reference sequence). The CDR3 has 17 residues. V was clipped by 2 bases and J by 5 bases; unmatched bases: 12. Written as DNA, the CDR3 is TGTGCCAGCAGCTTTGAGAGCGGGAGGGTCCCCATCGAGACCCAGTACTTC. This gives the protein CASSFESGRVPIETQYF.

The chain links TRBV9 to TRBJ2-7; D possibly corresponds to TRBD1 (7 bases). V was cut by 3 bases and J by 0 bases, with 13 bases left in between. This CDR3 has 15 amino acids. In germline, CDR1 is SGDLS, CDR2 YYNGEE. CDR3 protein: CASSAQGGFSYEQYF. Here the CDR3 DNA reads TGTGCCAGCAGCGCCCAGGGGGGTTTCTCCTACGAGCAGTACTTC.

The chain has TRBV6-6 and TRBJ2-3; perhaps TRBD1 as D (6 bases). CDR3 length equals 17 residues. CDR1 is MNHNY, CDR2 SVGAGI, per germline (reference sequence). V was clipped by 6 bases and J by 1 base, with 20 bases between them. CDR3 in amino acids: CASSRDLRGEGTDTQYF. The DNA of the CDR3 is TGTGCCAGCAGCCGAGACCTCAGGGGTGAGGGCACAGATACGCAGTATTTT.

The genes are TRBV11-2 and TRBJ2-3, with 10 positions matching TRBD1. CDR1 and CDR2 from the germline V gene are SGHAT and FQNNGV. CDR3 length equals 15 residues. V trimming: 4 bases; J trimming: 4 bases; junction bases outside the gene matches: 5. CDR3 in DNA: TGTGCCAGCAGCTGGGGACAGGGGTTCCCAGATACGCAGTATTTT. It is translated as CASSWGQGFPDTQYF.

CDR3 in amino acids: CASSVDPDQPQHF. CDR3 sequence (DNA): TGTGCCAGCAGCGTAGATCCTGATCAGCCCCAGCATTTT. The rearrangement uses TRBV9 and TRBJ1-5; D call uncertain. Germline CDR1 SGDLS, CDR2 YYNGEE. This CDR3 contains 13 residues. Trimming took off 0 bases at V and 5 bases at J, with 6 bases between the two ends.

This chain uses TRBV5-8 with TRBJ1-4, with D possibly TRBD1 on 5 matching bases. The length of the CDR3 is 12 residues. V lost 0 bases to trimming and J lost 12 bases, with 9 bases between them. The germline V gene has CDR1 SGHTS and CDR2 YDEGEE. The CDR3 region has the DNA TGTGCCAGCAGCTTGGACGGGGGGGAACTGTTTTTT. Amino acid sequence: CASSLDGGELFF.

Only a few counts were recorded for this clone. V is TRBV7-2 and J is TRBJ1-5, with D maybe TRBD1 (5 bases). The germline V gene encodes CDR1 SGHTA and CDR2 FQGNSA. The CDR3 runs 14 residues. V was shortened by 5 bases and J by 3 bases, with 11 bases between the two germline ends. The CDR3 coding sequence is TGTGCCAGCAGCCTCCCTGGGGCCAATCAGCCCCAGCATTTT. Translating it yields CASSLPGANQPQHF.

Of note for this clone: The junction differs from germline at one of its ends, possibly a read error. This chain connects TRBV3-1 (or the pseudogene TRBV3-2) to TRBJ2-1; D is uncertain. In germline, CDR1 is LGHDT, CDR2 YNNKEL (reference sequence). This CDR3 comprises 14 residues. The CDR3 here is CASSQVIARAWKIF. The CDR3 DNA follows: TGTGCCAGCAGCCAAGTAATAGCCCGAGCCTGGAAGATCTTC.

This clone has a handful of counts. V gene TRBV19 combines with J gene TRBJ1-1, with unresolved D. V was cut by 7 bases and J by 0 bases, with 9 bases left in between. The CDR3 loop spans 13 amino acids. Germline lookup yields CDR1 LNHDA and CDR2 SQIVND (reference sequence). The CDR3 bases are TGTGCCAGTAAGTGGCAGGTGAACACTGAAGCTTTCTTT. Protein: CASKWQVNTEAFF.

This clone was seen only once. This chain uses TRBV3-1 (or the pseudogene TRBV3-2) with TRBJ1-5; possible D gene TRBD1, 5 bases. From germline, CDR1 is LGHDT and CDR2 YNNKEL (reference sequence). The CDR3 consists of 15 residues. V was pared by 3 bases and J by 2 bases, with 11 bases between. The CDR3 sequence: CASSHGGEGNQPQHF. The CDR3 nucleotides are TGTGCCAGCAGCCACGGAGGGGAAGGCAATCAGCCCCAGCATTTT.

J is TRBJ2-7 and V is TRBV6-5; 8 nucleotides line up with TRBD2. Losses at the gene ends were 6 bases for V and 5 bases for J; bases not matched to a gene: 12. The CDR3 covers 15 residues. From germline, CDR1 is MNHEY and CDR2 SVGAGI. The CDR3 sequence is CASSRRLSGSNEQYF. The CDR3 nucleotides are TGTGCCAGCAGCCGGAGACTGAGCGGGAGCAACGAGCAGTACTTC.

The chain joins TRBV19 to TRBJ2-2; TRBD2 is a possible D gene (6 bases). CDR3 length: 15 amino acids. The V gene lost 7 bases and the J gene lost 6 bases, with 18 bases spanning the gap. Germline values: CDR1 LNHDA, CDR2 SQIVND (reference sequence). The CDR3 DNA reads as TGTGCCAGTACCTTAGGAGGAGGGCCGGCCGGGGAGCTGTTTTTT. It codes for CASTLGGGPAGELFF.

In DNA, the CDR3 is TGTGCCAGCAGTGGAGCCCCAGGGCGGGGGCAGCCCCAGCATTTT. Translated: CASSGAPGRGQPQHF. J is TRBJ1-5 and V is TRBV2, with a tentative D call TRBD1 (5 bases). V was clipped by 4 bases and J by 7 bases, with 17 bases between them. CDR3 size: 15 residues. The germline V gene encodes CDR1 SNHLY and CDR2 FYNNEI.